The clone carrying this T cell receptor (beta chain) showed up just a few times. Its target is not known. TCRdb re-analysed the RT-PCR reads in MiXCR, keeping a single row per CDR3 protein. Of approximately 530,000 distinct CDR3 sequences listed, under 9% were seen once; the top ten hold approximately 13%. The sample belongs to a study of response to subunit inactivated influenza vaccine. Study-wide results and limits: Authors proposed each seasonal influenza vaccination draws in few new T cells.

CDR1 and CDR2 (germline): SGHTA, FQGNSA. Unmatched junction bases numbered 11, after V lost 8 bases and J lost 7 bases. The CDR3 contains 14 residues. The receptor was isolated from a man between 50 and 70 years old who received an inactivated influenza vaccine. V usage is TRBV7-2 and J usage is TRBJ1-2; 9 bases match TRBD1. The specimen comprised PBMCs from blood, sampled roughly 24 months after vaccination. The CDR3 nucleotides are TGTGCCAGCCATCGGACAGGGGTTCGTCTTGGCTACACCTTC. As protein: CASHRTGVRLGYTF.